The clone carrying this T cell receptor beta chain was observed a handful of times. Its antigen is as yet unknown. The read terminates 3 residues ahead of where the CDR3 ends, so the germline J gene completes it. V lost 6 bases, J lost 3 bases, and 10 bases stayed unmatched. The CDR3 contains 15 residues. The germline gives CDR1 SNHLY, CDR2 FYNNEI. Sequenced by immunoSEQ multiplex PCR; TCRdb stores in-frame clones only, minus some. This sample includes 30,000 to 40,000 clones with no singletons; its ten biggest clones take up roughly 28%. This sample stems from a study of T cell clonality in common variable immunodeficiency. Study results and limitations: Compared with controls, CVID subjects had fewer shared TCRbeta clones. Fewer deletions and N-nucleotide insertions were reportedly seen in common variable immunodeficiency TCR beta sequences.

This rearrangement joins TRBV2 to TRBJ1-2, with 7 bases that match TRBD1. The specimen was peripheral blood mononuclear cells. The receptor was isolated from a human donor with common variable immunodeficiency. The sequenced CDR3 bases are TGTGCCAGCAGGGGAACAGGGGATAGGGACTATGGC. This codes for CASRGTGDRDYG. The whole CDR3 protein reads CASRGTGDRDYGYTF.